This T cell receptor beta chain is from a study of blood T cell repertoires in COVID-19. The overall study: T cells, B-cell-depleted T cells, or PBMCs provided the cDNA or gDNA that served as material.

Authors' processing steps: Amplified reference gene primers provided the basis for estimating nucleated cell counts. Method: immunoSEQ multiplex PCR; TCRdb's copy keeps in-frame clones and lacks some. Clonal size and the V and J genes are those of that table, whereas D and trimming came from the DNA. The data contain 170,000 or so clones, roughly 87% of them seen just once; the ten biggest clones take up about 6.5%. The CDR3 consists of 15 residues. The germline CDR1 and CDR2 sequences are LGHNT and FRNRAP. The V gene end was trimmed by 7 bases and the J gene end by 2 bases; junction bases not matched to a gene: 8. Participants reported their clinical history, and cohort assignment relied on those reports.

This clonotype was sampled from a woman in her forties or fifties who had recovered from COVID-19. Sequencing input: PBMCs or T cells enriched from blood (not recorded which). The V gene is TRBV12-5, the J gene TRBJ2-5; 9 bases line up with TRBD2. CDR3 sequence: CASAAGGTEQETQYF. In DNA form, the CDR3 reads TGTGCTAGTGCCGCGGGGGGGACAGAGCAAGAGACCCAGTACTTC.